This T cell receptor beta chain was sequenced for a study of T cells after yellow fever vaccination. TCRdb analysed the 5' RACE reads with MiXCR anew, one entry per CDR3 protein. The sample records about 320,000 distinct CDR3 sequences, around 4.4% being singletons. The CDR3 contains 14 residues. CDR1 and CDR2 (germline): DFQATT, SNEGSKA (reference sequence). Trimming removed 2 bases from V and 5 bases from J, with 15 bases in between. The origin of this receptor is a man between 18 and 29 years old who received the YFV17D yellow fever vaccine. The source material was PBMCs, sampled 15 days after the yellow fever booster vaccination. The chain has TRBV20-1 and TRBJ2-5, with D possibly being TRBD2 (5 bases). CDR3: CSARTRLSRETQYF. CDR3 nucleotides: TGCAGTGCTAGAACTAGACTAAGCCGGGAGACCCAGTACTTC.